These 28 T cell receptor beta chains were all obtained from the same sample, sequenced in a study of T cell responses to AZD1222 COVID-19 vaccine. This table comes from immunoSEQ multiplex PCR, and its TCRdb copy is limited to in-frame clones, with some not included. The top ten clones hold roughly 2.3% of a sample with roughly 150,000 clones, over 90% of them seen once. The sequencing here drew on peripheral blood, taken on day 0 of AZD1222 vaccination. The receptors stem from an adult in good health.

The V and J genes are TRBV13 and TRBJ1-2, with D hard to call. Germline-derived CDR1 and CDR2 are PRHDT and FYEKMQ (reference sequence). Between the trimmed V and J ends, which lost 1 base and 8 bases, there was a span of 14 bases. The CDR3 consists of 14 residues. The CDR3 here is CASSLVSDIGGYTF. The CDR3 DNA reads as TGTGCCAGCAGCTTAGTTTCGGATATTGGCGGCTACACCTTC.

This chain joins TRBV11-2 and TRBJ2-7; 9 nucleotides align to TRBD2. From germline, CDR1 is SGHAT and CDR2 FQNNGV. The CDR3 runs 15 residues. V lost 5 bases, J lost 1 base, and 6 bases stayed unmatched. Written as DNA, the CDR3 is TGTGCCAGCAGCGAGATGGCGGGAGGGTCCTACGAGCAGTACTTC. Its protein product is CASSEMAGGSYEQYF.

CDR3: CATSDLVPGRAAEQFF. CDR3 nucleotides: TGTGCCACCAGTGATTTGGTTCCCGGGAGAGCTGCTGAGCAGTTCTTC. This sequence joins TRBV24-1 and TRBJ2-1; D perhaps matches TRBD2 (6 bases). Germline V gene data show CDR1 as KGHDR and CDR2 as SFDVKD. The CDR3 runs 16 residues. V was shortened by 0 bases and J by 9 bases, with 17 bases between the two germline ends.

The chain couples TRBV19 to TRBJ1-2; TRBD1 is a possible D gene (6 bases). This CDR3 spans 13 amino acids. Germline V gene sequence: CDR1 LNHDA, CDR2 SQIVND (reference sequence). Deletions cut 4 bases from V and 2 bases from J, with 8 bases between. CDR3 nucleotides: TGTGCCAGTAGTAACACAGGGAACTATGGCTACACCTTC. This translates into CASSNTGNYGYTF.

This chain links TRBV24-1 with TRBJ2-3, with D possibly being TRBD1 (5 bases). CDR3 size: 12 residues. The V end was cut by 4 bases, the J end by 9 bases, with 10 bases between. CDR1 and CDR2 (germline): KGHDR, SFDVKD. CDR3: CATSDTRGTQYF. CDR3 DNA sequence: TGTGCCACCAGTGACACAAGGGGAACGCAGTATTTT.

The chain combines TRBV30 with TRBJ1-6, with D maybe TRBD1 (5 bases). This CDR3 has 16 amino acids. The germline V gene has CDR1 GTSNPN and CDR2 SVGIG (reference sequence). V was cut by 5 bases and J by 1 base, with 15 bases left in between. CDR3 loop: CAWSAGGSSYNSPLHF. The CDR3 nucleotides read TGTGCCTGGTCGGCGGGGGGGAGTTCCTATAATTCACCCCTCCACTTT.

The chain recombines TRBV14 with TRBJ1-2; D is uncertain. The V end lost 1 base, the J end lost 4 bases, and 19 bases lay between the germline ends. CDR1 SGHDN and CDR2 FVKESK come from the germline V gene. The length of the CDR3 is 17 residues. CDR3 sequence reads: CASSQAAPFDTVYGYTF. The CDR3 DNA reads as TGTGCCAGCAGCCAAGCGGCTCCCTTTGACACGGTCTATGGCTACACCTTC.

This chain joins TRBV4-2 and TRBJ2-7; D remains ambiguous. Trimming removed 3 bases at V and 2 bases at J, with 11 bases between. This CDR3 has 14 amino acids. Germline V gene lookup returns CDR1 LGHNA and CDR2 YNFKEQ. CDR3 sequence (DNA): TGTGCCAGCAGCCAGGGTGGGTCCACCTACGAGCAGTACTTC. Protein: CASSQGGSTYEQYF.

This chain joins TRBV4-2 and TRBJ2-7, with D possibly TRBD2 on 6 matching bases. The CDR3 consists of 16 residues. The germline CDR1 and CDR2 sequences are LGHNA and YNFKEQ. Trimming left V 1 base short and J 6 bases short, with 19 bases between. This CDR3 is CASSQVTAGSRSEQYF. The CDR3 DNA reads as TGTGCCAGCAGCCAAGTCACAGCGGGTTCGAGGTCCGAGCAGTACTTC.

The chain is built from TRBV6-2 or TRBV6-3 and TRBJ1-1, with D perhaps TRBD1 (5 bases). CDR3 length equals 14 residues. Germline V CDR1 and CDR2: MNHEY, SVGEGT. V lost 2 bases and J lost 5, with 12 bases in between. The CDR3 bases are TGTGCCAGCAGTTACGGGGGGGTTCTTACTGAAGCTTTCTTT. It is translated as CASSYGGVLTEAFF.

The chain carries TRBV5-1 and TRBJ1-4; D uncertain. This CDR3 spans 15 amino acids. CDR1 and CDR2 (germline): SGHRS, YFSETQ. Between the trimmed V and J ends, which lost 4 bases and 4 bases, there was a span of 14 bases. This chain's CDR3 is CASSHDPQINEKLFF. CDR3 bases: TGCGCCAGCAGCCACGACCCCCAGATTAATGAAAAACTGTTTTTT.

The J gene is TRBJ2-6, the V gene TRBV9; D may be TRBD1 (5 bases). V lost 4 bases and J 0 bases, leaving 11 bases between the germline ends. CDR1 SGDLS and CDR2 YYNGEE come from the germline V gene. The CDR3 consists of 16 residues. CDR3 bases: TGTGCCAGCAGCACCCGACAGCCCTCTGGGGCCAACGTCCTGACTTTC. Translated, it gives CASSTRQPSGANVLTF.

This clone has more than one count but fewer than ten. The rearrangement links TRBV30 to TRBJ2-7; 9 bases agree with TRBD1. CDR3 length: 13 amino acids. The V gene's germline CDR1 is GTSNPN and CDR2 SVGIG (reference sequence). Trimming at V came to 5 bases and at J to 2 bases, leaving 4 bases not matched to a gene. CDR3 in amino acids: CAWGQGRTYEQYF. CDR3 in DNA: TGTGCCTGGGGACAGGGGAGGACCTACGAGCAGTACTTC.

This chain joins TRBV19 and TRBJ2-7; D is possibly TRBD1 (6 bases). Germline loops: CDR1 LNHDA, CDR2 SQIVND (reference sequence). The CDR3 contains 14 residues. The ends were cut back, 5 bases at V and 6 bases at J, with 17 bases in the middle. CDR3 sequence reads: CASSWDLRGTEQYF. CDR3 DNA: TGTGCCAGTAGTTGGGACCTCAGGGGAACCGAGCAGTACTTC.

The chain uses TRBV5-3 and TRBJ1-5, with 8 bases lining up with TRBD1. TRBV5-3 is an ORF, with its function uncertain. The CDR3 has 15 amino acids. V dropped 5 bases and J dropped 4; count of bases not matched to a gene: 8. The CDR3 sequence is CARRAGQARNQPQHF. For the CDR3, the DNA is TGTGCCAGAAGAGCGGGACAGGCGAGGAATCAGCCCCAGCATTTT.

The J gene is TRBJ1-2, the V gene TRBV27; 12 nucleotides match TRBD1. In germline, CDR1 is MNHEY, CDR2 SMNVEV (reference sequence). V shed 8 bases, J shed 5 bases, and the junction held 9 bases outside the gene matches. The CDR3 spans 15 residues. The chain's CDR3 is CASLPGGQGAYGYTF. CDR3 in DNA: TGTGCCAGCCTTCCAGGGGGACAGGGGGCATATGGCTACACCTTC.

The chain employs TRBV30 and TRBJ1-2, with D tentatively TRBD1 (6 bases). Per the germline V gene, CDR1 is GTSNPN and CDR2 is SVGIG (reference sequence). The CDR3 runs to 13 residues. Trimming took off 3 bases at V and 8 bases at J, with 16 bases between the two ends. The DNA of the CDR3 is TGTGCCTGGAGACAAGTAGGGGGACGAGGCTACACCTTC. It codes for CAWRQVGGRGYTF.

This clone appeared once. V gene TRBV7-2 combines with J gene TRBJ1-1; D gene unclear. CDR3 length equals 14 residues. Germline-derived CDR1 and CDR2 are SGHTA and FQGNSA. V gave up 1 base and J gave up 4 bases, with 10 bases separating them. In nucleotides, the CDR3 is TGTGCCAGCAGCTTAGACCCCTATACCACTGAAGCTTTCTTT. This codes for CASSLDPYTTEAFF.

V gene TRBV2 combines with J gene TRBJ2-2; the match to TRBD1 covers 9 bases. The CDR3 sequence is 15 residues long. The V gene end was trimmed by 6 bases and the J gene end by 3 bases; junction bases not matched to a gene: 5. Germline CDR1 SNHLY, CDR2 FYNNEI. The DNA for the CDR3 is TGTGCCAGCAGCAGGGACAGGGCGGACACCGGGGAGCTGTTTTTT. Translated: CASSRDRADTGELFF. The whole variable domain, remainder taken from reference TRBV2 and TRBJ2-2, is EPEVTQTPSHQVTQMGQEVILRCVPISNHLYFYWYRQILGQKVEFLVSFYNNEISEKSEIFDDQFSVERPDGSNFTLKIRSTKLEDSAMYFCASSRDRADTGELFFGEGSRLTVL.

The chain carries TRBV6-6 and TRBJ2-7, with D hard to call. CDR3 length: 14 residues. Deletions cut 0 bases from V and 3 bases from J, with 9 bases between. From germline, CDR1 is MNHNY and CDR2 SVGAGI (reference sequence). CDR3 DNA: TGTGCCAGCAGTTACTCGGCTGGGATCTACGAGCAGTACTTC. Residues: CASSYSAGIYEQYF.

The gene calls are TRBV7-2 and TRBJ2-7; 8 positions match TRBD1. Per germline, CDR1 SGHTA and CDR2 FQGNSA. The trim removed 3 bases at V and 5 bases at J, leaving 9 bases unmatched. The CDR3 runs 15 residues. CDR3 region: CASSFEWTGYHEQYF. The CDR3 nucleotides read TGTGCCAGCAGCTTCGAGTGGACAGGGTATCACGAGCAGTACTTC. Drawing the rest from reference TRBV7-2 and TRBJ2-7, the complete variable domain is GAGVSQSPSNKVTEKGKDVELRCDPISGHTALYWYRQSLGQGLEFLIYFQGNSAPDKSGLPSDRFSAERTGGSVSTLTIQRTQQEDSAVYLCASSFEWTGYHEQYFGPGTRLTVT.

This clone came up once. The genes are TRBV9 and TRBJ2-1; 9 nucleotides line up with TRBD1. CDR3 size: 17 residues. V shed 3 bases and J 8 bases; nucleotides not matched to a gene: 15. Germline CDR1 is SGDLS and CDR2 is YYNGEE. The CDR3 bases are TGTGCCAGCAGCGAGGAGGGGGGACAGGGACTGTTGGATGAGCAGTTCTTC. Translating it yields CASSEEGGQGLLDEQFF.

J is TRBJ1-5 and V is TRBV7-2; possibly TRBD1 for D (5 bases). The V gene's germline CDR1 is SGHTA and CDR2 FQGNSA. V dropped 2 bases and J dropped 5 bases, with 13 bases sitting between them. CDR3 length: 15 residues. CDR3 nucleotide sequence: TGTGCCAGCAGCTTAAGCGGGGGAAGGGATCAGCCCCAGCATTTT. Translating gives CASSLSGGRDQPQHF. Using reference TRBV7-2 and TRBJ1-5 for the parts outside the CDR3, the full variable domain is GAGVSQSPSNKVTEKGKDVELRCDPISGHTALYWYRQSLGQGLEFLIYFQGNSAPDKSGLPSDRFSAERTGGSVSTLTIQRTQQEDSAVYLCASSLSGGRDQPQHFGDGTRLSIL.

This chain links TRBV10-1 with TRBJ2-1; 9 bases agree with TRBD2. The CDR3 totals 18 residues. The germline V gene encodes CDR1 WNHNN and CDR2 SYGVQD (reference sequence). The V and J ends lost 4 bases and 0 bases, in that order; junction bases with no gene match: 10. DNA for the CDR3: TGCGCCAGCAGTGGGGCAGCGGGGGGCCACAACTCCTACAATGAGCAGTTCTTC. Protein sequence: CASSGAAGGHNSYNEQFF.

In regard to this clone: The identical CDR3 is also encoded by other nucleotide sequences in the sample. The CDR3 reads CASSPHTGETQYF. The CDR3 DNA follows: TGTGCCAGCAGCCCACACACCGGGGAGACCCAGTACTTC. The chain joins TRBV9 to TRBJ2-5; no reliable D call. V was clipped by 4 bases and J by 5 bases, with 12 bases between them. The CDR3 has 13 amino acids. The V gene's germline CDR1 is SGDLS and CDR2 YYNGEE.

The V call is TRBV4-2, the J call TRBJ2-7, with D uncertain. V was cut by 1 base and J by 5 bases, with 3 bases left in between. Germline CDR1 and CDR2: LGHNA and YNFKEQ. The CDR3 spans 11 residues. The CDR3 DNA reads TGTGCCAGCAGCCAAGCAAACGAGCAGTACTTC. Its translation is CASSQANEQYF.

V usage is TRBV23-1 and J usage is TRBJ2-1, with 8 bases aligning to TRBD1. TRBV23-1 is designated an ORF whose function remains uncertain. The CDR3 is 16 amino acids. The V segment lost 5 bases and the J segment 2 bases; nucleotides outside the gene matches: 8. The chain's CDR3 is CASSDVDRGTYNEQFF. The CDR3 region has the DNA TGCGCCAGCAGTGACGTAGACAGGGGAACCTACAATGAGCAGTTCTTC.

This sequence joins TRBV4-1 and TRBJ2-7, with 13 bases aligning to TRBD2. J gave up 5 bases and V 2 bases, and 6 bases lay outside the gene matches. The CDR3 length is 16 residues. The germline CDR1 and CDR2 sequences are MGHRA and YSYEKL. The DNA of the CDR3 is TGCGCCAGCAGCCAACCCTGGACTAGCGGGGGAAACGAGCAGTACTTC. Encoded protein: CASSQPWTSGGNEQYF.